This T cell receptor (beta chain) was sequenced for a study of blood T cell repertoires in COVID-19. Study-level information: T cells, B-cell-depleted T cells, or PBMCs provided the cDNA or gDNA that served as material.

The method was immunoSEQ multiplex PCR; TCRdb's version includes in-frame clones alone and lacks a portion of them. The sample holds under 150,000 clones, about four fifths seen once. The CDR3 sequence is 15 residues long. V shed 4 bases and J 6 bases; nucleotides not matched to a gene: 7. This clone was seen only once. This TCR derives from a middle-aged man with active or convalescent COVID-19. The rearrangement joins TRBV23-1 to TRBJ2-2, with 8 bases aligning to TRBD1. TRBV23-1 is an ORF for which the function is uncertain. Sequencing used peripheral blood. CDR3 in amino acids: CASSRTGQESGELFF. The CDR3, as DNA: TGCGCCAGCAGTCGCACGGGACAGGAGTCCGGGGAGCTGTTTTTT.